The present T cell receptor (beta chain) was sequenced within a study of cytomegalovirus exposure and HLA in healthy donors. Trimming removed 3 bases from V and 0 bases from J, with 24 bases in between. The CDR3 has 19 residues. CDR1 and CDR2 from the germline V gene are SGHNT and YYREEE (reference sequence). Generated by immunoSEQ multiplex PCR, the TCRdb table keeps only in-frame clones and is missing some. The data show 250,000 to 400,000 clones, with approximately 88% seen just once and around 1% held by the top ten. Overall study results and limits: Despite most TCR sequences being rare, some public TCRs occurred in many donors.

While the first cohort had 500 to 700 subjects, the donors belonged to the separate validation cohort of about 130 subjects. On this clone itself: Its antigen is as yet unknown.

Sequencing was performed on PBMCs. The gene calls are TRBV5-4 and TRBJ1-2; D perhaps matches TRBD1 (6 bases). The source of this sequence is a man aged 25 to 40 in good health and CMV-seronegative. The CDR3 DNA sequence: TGTGCCAGCAGCTGGTCAGGGGTAGGCAGCCAGGAAGCTAACTATGGCTACACCTTC. Translation gives CASSWSGVGSQEANYGYTF. Together with reference TRBV5-4 and TRBJ1-2, the CDR3 gives the full variable domain: ETGVTQSPTHLIKTRGQQVTLRCSSQSGHNTVSWYQQALGQGPQFIFQYYREEENGRGNFPPRFSGLQFPNYSSELNVNALELDDSALYLCASSWSGVGSQEANYGYTFGSGTRLTVV.